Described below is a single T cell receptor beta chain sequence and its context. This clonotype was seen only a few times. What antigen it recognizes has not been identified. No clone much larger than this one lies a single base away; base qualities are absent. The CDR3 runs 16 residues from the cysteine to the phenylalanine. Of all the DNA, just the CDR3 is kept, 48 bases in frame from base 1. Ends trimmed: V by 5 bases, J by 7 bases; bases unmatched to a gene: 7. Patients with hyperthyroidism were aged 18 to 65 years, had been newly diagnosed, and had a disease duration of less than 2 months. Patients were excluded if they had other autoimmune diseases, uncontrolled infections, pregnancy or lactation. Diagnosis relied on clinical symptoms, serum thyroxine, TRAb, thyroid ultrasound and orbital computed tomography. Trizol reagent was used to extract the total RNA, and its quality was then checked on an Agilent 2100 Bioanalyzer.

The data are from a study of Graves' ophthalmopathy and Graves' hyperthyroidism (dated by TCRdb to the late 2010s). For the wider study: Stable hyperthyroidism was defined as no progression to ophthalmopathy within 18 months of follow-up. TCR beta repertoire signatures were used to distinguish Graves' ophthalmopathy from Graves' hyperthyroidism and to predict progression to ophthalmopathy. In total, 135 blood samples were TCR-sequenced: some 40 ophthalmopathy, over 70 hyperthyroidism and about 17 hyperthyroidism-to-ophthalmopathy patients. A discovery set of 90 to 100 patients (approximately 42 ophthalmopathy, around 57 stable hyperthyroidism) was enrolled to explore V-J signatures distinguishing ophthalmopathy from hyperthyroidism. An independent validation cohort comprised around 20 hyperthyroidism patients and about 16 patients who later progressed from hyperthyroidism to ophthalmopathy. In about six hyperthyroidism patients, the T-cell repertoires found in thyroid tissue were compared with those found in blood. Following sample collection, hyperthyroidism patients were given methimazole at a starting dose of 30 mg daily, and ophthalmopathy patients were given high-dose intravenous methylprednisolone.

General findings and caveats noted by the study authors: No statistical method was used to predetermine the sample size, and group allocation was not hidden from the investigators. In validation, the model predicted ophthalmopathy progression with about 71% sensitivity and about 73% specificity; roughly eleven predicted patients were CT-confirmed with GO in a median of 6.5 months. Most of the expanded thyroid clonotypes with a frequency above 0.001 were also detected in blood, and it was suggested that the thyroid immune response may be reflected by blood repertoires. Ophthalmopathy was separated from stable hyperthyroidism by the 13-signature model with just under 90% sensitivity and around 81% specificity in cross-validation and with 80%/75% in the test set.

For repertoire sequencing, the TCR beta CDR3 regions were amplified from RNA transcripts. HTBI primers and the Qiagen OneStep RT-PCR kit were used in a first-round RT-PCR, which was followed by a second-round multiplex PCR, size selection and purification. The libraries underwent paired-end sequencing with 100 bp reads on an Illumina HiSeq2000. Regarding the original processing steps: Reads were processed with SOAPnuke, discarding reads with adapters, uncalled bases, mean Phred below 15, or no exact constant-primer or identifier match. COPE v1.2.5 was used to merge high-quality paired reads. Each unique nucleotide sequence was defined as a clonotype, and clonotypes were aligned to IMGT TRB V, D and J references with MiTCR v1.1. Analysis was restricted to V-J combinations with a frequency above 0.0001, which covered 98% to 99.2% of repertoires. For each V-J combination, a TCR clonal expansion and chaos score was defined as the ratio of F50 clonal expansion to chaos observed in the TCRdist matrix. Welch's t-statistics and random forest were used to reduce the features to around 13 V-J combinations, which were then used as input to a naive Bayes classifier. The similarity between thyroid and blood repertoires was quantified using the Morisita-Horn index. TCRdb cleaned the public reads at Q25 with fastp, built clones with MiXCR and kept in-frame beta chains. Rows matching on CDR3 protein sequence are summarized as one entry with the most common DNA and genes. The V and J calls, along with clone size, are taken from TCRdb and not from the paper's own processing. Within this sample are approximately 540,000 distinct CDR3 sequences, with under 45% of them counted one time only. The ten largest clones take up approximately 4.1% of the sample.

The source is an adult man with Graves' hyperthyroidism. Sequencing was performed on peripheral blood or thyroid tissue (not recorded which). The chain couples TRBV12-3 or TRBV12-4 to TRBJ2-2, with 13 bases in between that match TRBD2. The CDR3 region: CASSPPGLAGSGELFF. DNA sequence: TGTGCCAGCAGTCCCCCGGGACTAGCGGGAAGCGGGGAGCTGTTTTTT.